The clone carrying this T cell receptor beta chain was counted between two and nine times. Its antigen is undetermined. During its preparation, the TCRbeta library received unique molecular identifiers. Each CDR3 protein gets one entry after TCRdb re-called the PCR reads with MiXCR. Of around 450,000 distinct CDR3 sequences listed, about 10% are singletons. The data originate from a study of T-cell reconstitution after alpha-beta-depleted transplantation in children. The CDR3 has 15 residues. Trimming took 2 bases from V and 5 from J; bases not matched to a gene: 8. Germline V gene lookup returns CDR1 MNHEY and CDR2 SMNVEV (reference sequence). Study-level points and caveats: Approximately two months post-transplant, alpha-beta T cells reportedly originated from several hundred expanded graft clones. Surviving recipient T cells and thymic progenitors underlay high day-60 TCRbeta diversity in some patients. Newly made T cells mostly supplied T-cell counts and diversity one year after transplant.

The chain has TRBV27 and TRBJ2-7; 8 bases line up with TRBD2. The TCR originated in a child aged 2 to 10 with inherited bone marrow failure, due to receive a stem cell transplant. The sample here was PBMCs, taken before TCRalphabeta/CD19-depleted stem cell transplant. The CDR3 DNA reads as TGTGCCAGCAGTTTAAGGGCCGCGGGGGGCCACGAGCAGTACTTC. Its protein product is CASSLRAAGGHEQYF.